The T cell receptor (beta chain) under discussion was sequenced for a study of blood T cell repertoires in COVID-19. Looking at the study overall: Researchers got acute and convalescent COVID-19 samples from the United States, Italy and Spain. The analysed material was cDNA or gDNA that came from T cells, B-cell-depleted T cells, or PBMCs.

In the source study's methods: The authors estimated nucleated cell counts from reference gene primer amplification. Profiling relied on immunoSEQ multiplex PCR, and the TCRdb table lists in-frame clones only, not all of them. The V and J calls and clone size are taken from that table; D and trimming were inferred from the DNA. The sample includes 58,000 or so clones, more than 60% of them seen just once. V gave up 3 bases and J gave up 0 bases, with 11 bases separating them. The CDR3 runs 16 residues. The receptor's source is a human donor in a cohort sampled during active COVID-19. Sequencing input: peripheral blood. The rearrangement joins TRBV6-7 to TRBJ2-2; possible D gene TRBD2, 6 bases. Being an ORF, TRBV6-7 has a function that is uncertain. CDR3 in amino acids: CASSYTQRANTGELFF. CDR3 nucleotides: TGTGCCAGCAGTTATACGCAGCGGGCGAACACCGGGGAGCTGTTTTTT.